The T cell receptor (beta chain) under discussion was sequenced for a study of blood T cell repertoires in COVID-19. The wider study: Both acute and convalescent COVID-19 samples were obtained from the United States, Italy and Spain. The analysed material was cDNA or gDNA that came from T cells, B-cell-depleted T cells, or PBMCs.

This CDR3 region has 14 residues. The germline gives CDR1 MNHEY, CDR2 SMNVEV (reference sequence). Trimming removed 4 bases from V and 5 bases from J, with 14 bases in between. Original processing methods: Estimation of nucleated cell counts was performed using reference gene primer amplification. Libraries were prepared by immunoSEQ multiplex PCR; TCRdb keeps only in-frame clonotypes and omits some of them. Clonal size and the V and J genes are those of that table, whereas D and trimming came from the DNA. The table has 210,000 or so clones, roughly 86% seen once; the top ten hold roughly 5%. Sequencing input: peripheral blood. This receptor was obtained from a woman in her sixties or seventies with active or convalescent COVID-19. The gene calls are TRBV27 and TRBJ1-1, with a possible D match to TRBD1 (5 bases). CDR3 loop: CASSWAQGGTEAFF. The CDR3 DNA sequence: TGTGCCAGCAGTTGGGCCCAGGGTGGAACTGAAGCTTTCTTT.